In this sample, the clone carrying this TCR beta chain turned up a few times. The CDR3 totals 14 residues. The V and J ends lost 1 base and 2 bases respectively, with 11 bases between them. From germline, CDR1 is DFQATT and CDR2 SNEGSKA (reference sequence). Each sample yielded at least 7 million isolated PBMCs. For the second PCR, which ran for about 6 to 11 cycles, a sample-barcoded 5' primer and a J-beta primer mix were used. Using its own MiXCR run on the 5' RACE reads, TCRdb lists one record per CDR3 protein. The sample includes about 900,000 distinct CDR3 sequences, approximately 65% of them seen just once. This record belongs to a study of blood T cells in healthy people across ages.

The material sequenced was blood. The rearrangement links TRBV20-1 to TRBJ2-5; either TRBD1 or TRBD2 may fit D (5 bases each). This TCR was recovered from a young man in good health. CDR3 in amino acids: CSARAGPPQETQYF. CDR3 DNA sequence: TGCAGTGCTAGAGCGGGGCCCCCTCAAGAGACCCAGTACTTC.